The rows below give T cell receptor beta chains drawn from one sample of a study of graft-versus-host responses after intestinal transplantation. No antigens are known for them. Some clones are missing from TCRdb's copy, which holds only in-frame ones; the method was immunoSEQ multiplex PCR. The sample records 55,000 to 65,000 clones, 90% to 95% being singletons. The sample in question was unstimulated CD4+ T cells sorted from spleen or lymph node cells, obtained before transplant. The receptors were sampled from a human donor who was the organ donor for an intestinal transplant. CDR3s include the opening cysteine and the closing phenylalanine or tryptophan. The order of the fields is J gene, clone size, D gene, V gene, CDR3 DNA, CDR3 protein. The D gene is left open where the match is weak. Rows may omit the clone size; those that give it use once, few, many or a size class.

>TRBJ2-1|-|-|TRBV18
TGTGCCAGCTCATTTCGACCCTGGGACGGTGAGCAGTTCTTC
CASSFRPWDGEQFF
>TRBJ1-4|few|-|TRBV4-1
TGCGCCAGCAGCCAAGAAAGGCGGGGGAGGCTTTACGAAAAACTGTTTTTT
CASSQERRGRLYEKLFF
>TRBJ2-7|-|TRBD1|TRBV6-5
TGTGCCAGCAGTTCACCCGGGACAGGGTCCTACGAGCAGTACTTC
CASSSPGTGSYEQYF
>TRBJ2-5|-|-|TRBV7-2
TGTGCCAGCAGCTTACGAGCTAGTAGGGGCGAGACCCAGTACTTC
CASSLRASRGETQYF
>TRBJ2-7|-|TRBD2|TRBV7-2
TGTGCCAGCAGCTTAGACGGCGGGGGGGCCTACGAGCAGTACTTC
CASSLDGGGAYEQYF
>TRBJ1-1|-|-|TRBV5-1
TGCGCCAGCAGCTTCTCAGAGGACACTGAAGCTTTCTTT
CASSFSEDTEAFF
>TRBJ1-1|-|-|TRBV4-1
TGCGCCAGCAGCCAAGTAGTGATCACTGAAGCTTTCTTT
CASSQVVITEAFF
>TRBJ2-3|-|-|TRBV7-9
TGTGCCAGCAGCTCGACGCCCCGGGGGCAGTATTTT
CASSSTPRGQYF
>TRBJ2-5|-|-|TRBV30
TGTGCCTGGAGATTACGGGGGATACGGGAGACCCAGTACTTC
CAWRLRGIRETQYF
>TRBJ1-1|-|TRBD1|TRBV5-1
TGCGCCAGCAGAGTGACAGGGGCGAACACTGAAGCTTTCTTT
CASRVTGANTEAFF
>TRBJ1-1|-|-|TRBV6-4
TGTGCCAGCAGTGACCCCCGATCTCCGAACAGGGAGGGCAACACTGAAGCTTTCTTT
CASSDPRSPNREGNTEAFF
>TRBJ2-3|-|-|TRBV10-3
TGTGCCATCACCCCCAGCACCACAGATACGCAGTATTTT
CAITPSTTDTQYF
>TRBJ2-3|-|-|TRBV5-5
TGTGCCAGCAGCTCCCGGGCCCCCCGCGCGGATACGCAGTATTTT
CASSSRAPRADTQYF
>TRBJ1-2|-|-|TRBV29-1
TGCAGCGTTCGTCAGAACTATGGCTACACCTTC
CSVRQNYGYTF
>TRBJ1-5|-|-|TRBV15
TGTGCCACCAGCAGAGACTACCGCCTCCTAGGTCTTATTCAGGGATCCAGCAATCAGCCCCAGCATTTT
CATSRDYRLLGLIQGSSNQPQHF
>TRBJ2-7|-|-|TRBV18
TGTGCCAGCTCACCAGGGACTGGCTACGAGCAGTACTTC
CASSPGTGYEQYF
>TRBJ2-3|once|-|TRBV7-9
TGTGCCAGCAGCTTAGTTGGGGACACCGGTTTCCCAGATACGCAGTATTTT
CASSLVGDTGFPDTQYF
>TRBJ1-5|-|-|TRBV7-8
TGTGCCAGCAGCCGAGACGGACGGAGCAATCAGCCCCAGCATTTT
CASSRDGRSNQPQHF
>TRBJ2-7|-|-|TRBV10-1
TGCGCCAGCACCAAACTCAGGGACCCCTACGAGCAGTACTTC
CASTKLRDPYEQYF
>TRBJ1-3|-|-|TRBV6-5
TGTGCCAGCCGGAGTTTCTCTGGAAACACCATATATTTT
CASRSFSGNTIYF
>TRBJ2-7|-|-|TRBV6-1
TGTGCCAGCAAATCCTACGAGCAGTACTTC
CASKSYEQYF
>TRBJ1-2|-|-|TRBV7-2
TGTGCCAGCAGCTTAGAAAGTTCGGTCAACTATGGCTACACCTTC
CASSLESSVNYGYTF
>TRBJ2-2|-|-|TRBV6-6
TGTGCCAGCAGTTCGAACACCGGGGAGCTGTTTTTT
CASSSNTGELFF
>TRBJ2-3|-|TRBD1|TRBV30
TGTGCCTGTTTCGGGACAGGGTTGCCGGATACGCAGTATTTT
CACFGTGLPDTQYF
>TRBJ1-5|-|-|TRBV30
TGTGCCTGGAGTGTACGAGGCAGGGGAAATCAGCCCCAGCATTTT
CAWSVRGRGNQPQHF
>TRBJ2-7|-|TRBD1|TRBV5-1
TGCGCCAGCAGCTCCGGGACAGGGTTTGGGACCTACGAGCAGTACTTC
CASSSGTGFGTYEQYF
>TRBJ2-5|-|-|TRBV29-1
TGCAGCGTTAGCCCTCCGGTTAGCCCATATTTTCAGACCCAGTACTTC
CSVSPPVSPYFQTQYF